This is a list of T cell receptor beta chains from one sample in a study of regulatory T cells in long-lasting Graves disease. TCRdb re-analysed the multiplex PCR reads in MiXCR, keeping a single row per CDR3 protein. The sample records a few hundred thousand distinct CDR3 sequences, 22% being singletons. The source was peripheral blood mononuclear cells (PBMCs), collected when the disease was refractory, from a patient treated with antithyroid drugs. These receptors originate from a female donor with Graves disease. CDR3s leave out the opening cysteine and the closing phenylalanine or tryptophan.

v_gene: TRBV9; j_gene: TRBJ2-5; CDR3aa: ASSASTGNVQETQY
v_gene: TRBV11-2; j_gene: TRBJ2-7; CDR3aa: ASSLEAGDKYEQY
v_gene: TRBV12-3/TRBV12-4; j_gene: TRBJ1-4; CDR3aa: ASSPSVGVGEKLF
v_gene: TRBV2; j_gene: TRBJ1-5; CDR3aa: ASRKTGNQPQH
v_gene: TRBV30; j_gene: TRBJ2-1; CDR3aa: ATSRGGGHNEQF
v_gene: TRBV28; j_gene: TRBJ2-7; CDR3aa: ASSLSLGTLYEQY
v_gene: TRBV20-1; j_gene: TRBJ2-5; CDR3aa: SATGQGAGETQY
v_gene: TRBV28; j_gene: TRBJ2-4; CDR3aa: ASTSRGLAQNIQY
v_gene: TRBV12-3/TRBV12-4; j_gene: TRBJ1-1; CDR3aa: ASSPTVDGTGSNTEAF
v_gene: TRBV5-1; j_gene: TRBJ1-4; CDR3aa: ASRGDGEKLF
v_gene: TRBV6-5; j_gene: TRBJ1-2; CDR3aa: ASSYWDTTASNYGYT
v_gene: TRBV30; j_gene: TRBJ1-2; CDR3aa: AWALMSTGGYT
v_gene: TRBV15; j_gene: TRBJ2-1; CDR3aa: ATSRPGHVNEQF
v_gene: TRBV12-3/TRBV12-4; j_gene: TRBJ2-5; CDR3aa: ASSRHTTGVKQETQY
v_gene: TRBV5-1; j_gene: TRBJ2-2; CDR3aa: ASSLGIHGTGELF
v_gene: TRBV9; j_gene: TRBJ1-2; CDR3aa: ASSVEAGDYGYT